This T cell receptor (beta chain) comes out of a study of cytomegalovirus exposure and HLA in healthy donors. V lost 0 bases, J lost 10 bases, and 10 bases lay in between. Per germline, CDR1 PRHDT and CDR2 FYEKMQ (reference sequence). This CDR3 has 13 amino acids. Sequenced by immunoSEQ multiplex PCR; TCRdb stores in-frame clones only, minus some. The table lists roughly 230,000 clones, roughly 91% of them singletons. Sequences were obtained from PBMCs. The chain joins TRBV13 to TRBJ1-5; D unclear. The clonotype originates from a woman aged 25 to 39 in good health and CMV-seronegative. CDR3 in DNA: TGTGCCAGCAGCTTAGGCCGAGGGAGCCCCCAGCATTTT. Its translation: CASSLGRGSPQHF.